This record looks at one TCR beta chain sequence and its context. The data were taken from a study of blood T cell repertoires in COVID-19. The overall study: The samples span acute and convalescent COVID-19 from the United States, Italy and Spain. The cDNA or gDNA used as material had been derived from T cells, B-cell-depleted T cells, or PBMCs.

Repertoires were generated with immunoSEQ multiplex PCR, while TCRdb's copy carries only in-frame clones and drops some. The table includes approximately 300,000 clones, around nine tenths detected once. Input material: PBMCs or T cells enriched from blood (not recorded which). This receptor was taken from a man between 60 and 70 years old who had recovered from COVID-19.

CDR3 sequence reads: CASRGAGSPQETQYF. DNA of the CDR3: TGTGCCAGCAGGGGGGCAGGTTCCCCGCAAGAGACCCAGTACTTC. The V call is TRBV2, the J call TRBJ2-5; TRBD1 might be the D (6 bases). Per germline, CDR1 SNHLY and CDR2 FYNNEI. V was clipped by 6 bases and J by 2 bases, with 16 bases between them. The CDR3 extends over 15 amino acids.